These T cell receptor beta chains were read from a single sample in a study of cytomegalovirus exposure and HLA in healthy donors. Produced via immunoSEQ multiplex PCR; TCRdb's table is partial and in-frame only. The data contain 95,000 to 150,000 clones, roughly 80% of them singletons. The sample comprised PBMCs. These receptors came from a man aged 25 to 40 in good health and CMV-seronegative. CDR3s include the opening cysteine and the closing phenylalanine or tryptophan. The D gene is left open where the match is weak. Rows give clone size only sometimes, using once, few, many, or a class for an expanded clone.

>TRBV12-1|TRBJ2-3|-|-
CASSSSRAQYF
TGTGCCAGCAGCTCTTCCCGGGCGCAGTATTTT
>TRBV28|TRBJ2-1|-|-
CASRPPRLAGVEQFF
TGTGCCAGCAGACCCCCGCGACTAGCAGGGGTTGAGCAGTTCTTC
>TRBV7-2|TRBJ1-2|-|-
CASSLKGGHGYTF
TGTGCCAGCAGCTTAAAAGGCGGGCATGGCTACACCTTC
>TRBV15|TRBJ1-6|-|-
CATTAESSYNSPLHF
TGTGCCACCACCGCCGAGAGCTCCTATAATTCACCCCTCCACTTT
>TRBV7-9|TRBJ1-4|-|-
CASSRQSATNEKLFF
TGTGCCAGCAGCCGACAGAGTGCAACTAATGAAAAACTGTTTTTT
>TRBV27|TRBJ2-3|-|TRBD2
CASSKETVAGTSTDTQYF
TGTGCCAGCAGCAAAGAAACCGTAGCGGGGACTAGCACAGATACGCAGTATTTT
>TRBV9|TRBJ2-2|-|TRBD1
CASSVDRVHTGELFF
TGTGCCAGCAGCGTCGACAGGGTCCACACCGGGGAGCTGTTTTTT
>TRBV5-4|TRBJ1-4|few|-
CASSEGANEKLFF
TGTGCCAGCAGCGAGGGGGCTAATGAAAAACTGTTTTTT
>TRBV29-1|TRBJ1-1|-|-
CSVEGRGGTEAFF
TGCAGCGTTGAGGGGAGAGGGGGCACTGAAGCTTTCTTT
>TRBV7-9|TRBJ2-2|-|-
CASSRVGELFF
TGTGCCAGCAGCCGGGTCGGGGAGCTGTTTTTT
>TRBV11-2|TRBJ2-3|-|-
CASSLGGGRGTDTQYF
TGTGCCAGCAGCTTAGGTGGGGGCAGGGGTACAGATACGCAGTATTTT
>TRBV5-1|TRBJ2-5|-|-
CASREAAEKETQYF
TGCGCCAGCAGGGAGGCAGCAGAAAAAGAGACCCAGTACTTC
>TRBV7-9|TRBJ1-6|-|TRBD1
CASSGDGTGGWSYNSPPHF
TGTGCCAGCAGCGGAGACGGGACAGGGGGCTGGTCCTATAATTCACCCCCCCACTTT
>TRBV15|TRBJ1-4|-|TRBD1
CATSRVAGTGNEKLFF
TGTGCCACCAGCAGAGTGGCAGGGACAGGTAATGAAAAACTGTTTTTT
>TRBV27|TRBJ2-7|-|TRBD2
CASSFLAGGLYEQYF
TGTGCCAGCAGTTTCCTGGCGGGGGGTCTCTACGAGCAGTACTTC
>TRBV25-1|TRBJ2-7|-|TRBD1
CASRGDRAAAEQYF
TGTGCCAGCAGGGGGGACAGGGCCGCCGCCGAGCAGTACTTC